These 24 T cell receptor beta chains originate from one sample sequenced in a study of response to subunit inactivated influenza vaccine. TCRdb passed the RT-PCR reads through MiXCR, listing each CDR3 protein once. This sample has just under 250,000 distinct CDR3 sequences, with 9% to 15% found just once. Sequencing used non-naive T cells sorted from PBMCs, obtained approximately 15 days before vaccination. The source of these receptors is a middle-aged man who received an inactivated influenza vaccine.

The chain recombines TRBV6-1 with TRBJ2-7; 7 nucleotides agree with TRBD1. This CDR3 is built from 14 residues. The germline CDR1 and CDR2 sequences are MNHNS and SASEGT. With V trimmed by 8 bases and J by 2 bases, 9 bases remained unmatched. As DNA, the CDR3 is TGTGCCAGCGTACCCCCGGGACAGACCTACGAGCAGTACTTC. Translation gives CASVPPGQTYEQYF.

CDR3 region: CASALTGTPQHF. Written as DNA, the CDR3 is TGTGCCAGCGCCTTGACCGGGACGCCCCAGCATTTT. This chain links TRBV6-6 with TRBJ1-5; tentatively, D is TRBD1 (5 bases). Looked up from germline, CDR1 is MNHNY and CDR2 is SVGAGI (reference sequence). The CDR3 has 12 residues. The V end was cut by 8 bases, the J end by 9 bases, with 14 bases between.

In this sample, this clonotype turned up a few times. The chain is built from TRBV4-3 and TRBJ2-2; 10 positions agree with TRBD2. V lost 0 bases, J lost 6 bases, and 10 bases stayed unmatched. The CDR3 is 18 residues long. Per germline, CDR1 LGHNA and CDR2 YSLEER. CDR3 loop: CASSQDPSSGGMAGELFF. The CDR3, as DNA: TGCGCCAGCAGCCAAGATCCCTCTAGCGGGGGAATGGCCGGGGAGCTGTTTTTT.

The chain uses TRBV6-2 or TRBV6-3 and TRBJ1-2; D not resolved. V was trimmed by 2 bases and J by 0 bases, leaving 13 bases between them. CDR3 length: 16 amino acids. From germline, CDR1 is MNHEY and CDR2 SVGEGT. Written as DNA, the CDR3 is TGTGCCAGCAGTTACGGTGGGATACGGACTAACTATGGCTACACCTTC. Residues: CASSYGGIRTNYGYTF.

The rearrangement uses TRBV5-1 and TRBJ2-1; the match to TRBD2 covers 12 bases. The V gene end was trimmed by 9 bases and the J gene end by 0 bases; junction bases not matched to a gene: 4. CDR3 length: 15 amino acids. Germline V gene lookup returns CDR1 SGHRS and CDR2 YFSETQ. This CDR3 is CATRTSGISYNEQFF. As DNA, the CDR3 is TGCGCCACCCGGACTAGCGGGATCTCCTACAATGAGCAGTTCTTC.

This clonotype has a handful of counts. The chain uses TRBV5-1 and TRBJ2-1, with D unclear. The CDR3 is 13 amino acids. The germline V and J ends were trimmed by 1 base and 7 bases, with 9 bases remaining between them. Germline assignment: CDR1 SGHRS and CDR2 YFSETQ. CDR3 protein: CASSLISQNEQFF. The CDR3, as DNA: TGCGCCAGCAGCTTGATCAGTCAAAATGAGCAGTTCTTC. Variable domain in full (rest from reference TRBV5-1 and TRBJ2-1): KAGVTQTPRYLIKTRGQQVTLSCSPISGHRSVSWYQQTPGQGLQFLFEYFSETQRNKGNFPGRFSGRQFSNSRSEMNVSTLELGDSALYLCASSLISQNEQFFGPGTRLTVL.

Note on this clonotype: One end of the junction is discordant with germline, which a read error may explain. The chain is built from TRBV20-1 and TRBJ2-5; 15 bases map to TRBD2. Germline V CDR1 and CDR2: DFQATT, SNEGSKA (reference sequence). The CDR3 contains 16 residues. This CDR3 reads CCASGTSGGPLETQYF. DNA of the CDR3: TGCTGTGCTAGCGGGACTAGCGGGGGGCCATTGGAGACCCAGTACTTC.

CDR3 region: CASSPHTGQTQYF. The CDR3 nucleotides read TGTGCCAGCAGCCCGCATACAGGGCAGACCCAGTACTTC. The rearrangement uses TRBV28 and TRBJ2-5; tentatively, D is TRBD1 (6 bases). The CDR3 sequence is 13 residues long. Trimming stripped 6 bases from V and 6 bases from J, with 14 bases between. Per the germline V gene, CDR1 is MDHEN and CDR2 is SYDVKM.

V is TRBV6-1 and J is TRBJ2-2; D uncertain. Trimming cost V 6 bases and J 1 base, with 9 bases left between them. CDR1 is MNHNS, CDR2 SASEGT, per germline. The CDR3 runs to 14 residues. CDR3 sequence: CASRPELNTGELFF. The DNA of the CDR3 is TGTGCCAGCAGGCCCGAACTGAACACCGGGGAGCTGTTTTTT.

This clonotype has a handful of counts. The V and J genes are TRBV4-3 and TRBJ1-1; D gene uncertain. Germline V gene lookup returns CDR1 LGHNA and CDR2 YSLEER. Trimming stripped 4 bases from V and 7 bases from J, with 13 bases between. CDR3 length: 13 amino acids. CDR3 in amino acids: CASSLTWVNEAFF. The CDR3 DNA follows: TGCGCCAGCAGCCTAACGTGGGTTAATGAAGCTTTCTTT.

This chain connects TRBV5-6 to TRBJ2-7, with unresolved D. The length of the CDR3 is 14 residues. Germline assignment: CDR1 SGHDT and CDR2 YYEEEE. Trimming took off 0 bases at V and 6 bases at J, with 13 bases between the two ends. The CDR3 is CASSLVGLNSEQYF. As DNA, the CDR3 is TGTGCCAGCAGCTTGGTTGGGCTGAACAGCGAGCAGTACTTC. The whole variable domain, filled in from reference TRBV5-6 and TRBJ2-7, reads DAGVTQSPTHLIKTRGQQVTLRCSPKSGHDTVSWYQQALGQGPQFIFQYYEEEERQRGNFPDRFSGHQFPNYSSELNVNALLLGDSALYLCASSLVGLNSEQYFGPGTRLTVT.

This clonotype was found a few times. The chain is built from TRBV7-2 and TRBJ2-2, with 7 positions matching TRBD2. The CDR3 totals 15 residues. The germline CDR1 and CDR2 sequences are SGHTA and FQGNSA. Trimming cost V 5 bases and J 6 bases; bases outside gene matches: 9. The CDR3 protein is CASSRAGERSGELFF. The CDR3 nucleotides are TGTGCCAGCAGCCGGGCGGGGGAGAGGTCCGGGGAGCTGTTTTTT.

The V gene is TRBV4-3, the J gene TRBJ2-5; D possibly corresponds to TRBD2 (6 bases). Trimming removed 0 bases from V and 1 base from J, with 15 bases in between. Germline-derived CDR1 and CDR2 are LGHNA and YSLEER. The CDR3 covers 17 residues. As DNA, the CDR3 is TGCGCCAGCAGCCAAGAGGTGGCGGGGCCACTCCAAGAGACCCAGTACTTC. Protein sequence: CASSQEVAGPLQETQYF.

This chain links TRBV29-1 with TRBJ1-1; 8 bases map to TRBD1. Germline CDR1 reads SQVTM; CDR2 reads ANQGSEA. Trimming removed 7 bases from V and 5 bases from J; junction bases left unmatched: 9. This CDR3 comprises 13 residues. The CDR3 reads CSASRGPGTEAFF. The CDR3 region has the DNA TGCAGCGCCTCCAGGGGGCCGGGGACTGAAGCTTTCTTT.

The chain links TRBV4-2 to TRBJ2-6, with D perhaps TRBD1 (5 bases). Germline CDR1 LGHNA, CDR2 YNFKEQ. This CDR3 is built from 18 residues. The V gene lost 0 bases and the J gene lost 4 bases, with 16 bases spanning the gap. Here the CDR3 reads CASSQEQGAPPGANVLTF. CDR3 nucleotides: TGTGCCAGCAGCCAAGAGCAAGGGGCGCCCCCCGGGGCCAACGTCCTGACTTTC.

This clonotype was counted a few times. The chain carries TRBV6-2 or TRBV6-3 and TRBJ2-3, with D possibly being TRBD1 (5 bases). The V and J ends lost 2 bases and 2 bases respectively, with 17 bases between them. Germline V gives CDR1 MNHEY, CDR2 SVGEGT. CDR3 length: 17 amino acids. The chain's CDR3 is CASSYTPGRAYTDTQYF. The CDR3 bases are TGTGCCAGCAGTTACACCCCGGGCAGGGCCTACACAGATACGCAGTATTTT.

This clonotype was detected ten times or more. This sequence joins TRBV5-1 and TRBJ2-1; D call uncertain. V shed 5 bases and J shed 0 bases, with 12 bases lying between them. CDR1 SGHRS and CDR2 YFSETQ come from the germline V gene. The CDR3 is made up of 15 amino acids. DNA for the CDR3: TGCGCCAGCAGGGCCCTGGCCGACTCCTACAATGAGCAGTTCTTC. Translated: CASRALADSYNEQFF.

This clonotype was recorded many times. The V and J genes are TRBV3-1 and TRBJ2-3; TRBD2 agrees at 10 bases. CDR1 is LGHDT and CDR2 is YNNKEL in the germline V gene (reference sequence). The CDR3 spans 12 residues. Trimming removed 4 bases from V and 15 bases from J; junction bases left unmatched: 7. CDR3 coding DNA: TGTGCCAGCAGCCCAGAGCGGGGGGGCCCCTATTTT. Translation: CASSPERGGPYF.

This clonotype was found a few times. The genes are TRBV6-2 or TRBV6-3 and TRBJ2-3; D is perhaps TRBD1 or TRBD2 (7 bases each). The germline gives CDR1 MNHEY, CDR2 SVGEGT. The CDR3 is 15 residues long. The V gene lost 7 bases and the J gene lost 2 bases, with 16 bases spanning the gap. The CDR3 nucleotides are TGTGCCAGCAACTACAGGGGAGGGTACACAGATACGCAGTATTTT. It codes for CASNYRGGYTDTQYF.

The J gene is TRBJ1-2, the V gene TRBV15; D not resolved. This CDR3 spans 13 amino acids. Trimming took off 3 bases at V and 0 bases at J, with 5 bases between the two ends. Germline assignment: CDR1 LNHNV and CDR2 YYDKDF (reference sequence). CDR3 loop: CATSSRANYGYTF. CDR3 DNA sequence: TGTGCCACCAGCAGCCGGGCTAACTATGGCTACACCTTC.

This clonotype was counted only a few times. The rearrangement uses TRBV20-1 and TRBJ1-6; tentative D call: TRBD1 (6 bases). The CDR3 sequence is 14 residues long. V shed 6 bases and J shed 8 bases, with 17 bases lying between them. The germline gives CDR1 DFQATT, CDR2 SNEGSKA (reference sequence). The CDR3 DNA follows: TGCAGTGCGGGGAGGGGGAACAGCTATTCACCCCTCCACTTT. This codes for CSAGRGNSYSPLHF.

There are a few counts of this clonotype. The rearrangement uses TRBV6-2 or TRBV6-3 and TRBJ2-2; 9 bases match TRBD1. This CDR3 spans 13 amino acids. Germline V gene data show CDR1 as MNHEY and CDR2 as SVGEGT. J was trimmed by 4 bases and V by 11 bases; bases with no gene match: 5. The DNA for the CDR3 is TGTGCCGGCCGACAGGGGGGCACCGGGGAGCTGTTTTTT. It yields the protein CAGRQGGTGELFF.

The genes are TRBV20-1 and TRBJ2-1; D might be TRBD1 (5 bases). The CDR3 sequence is 15 residues long. V lost 3 bases and J 0 bases, leaving 12 bases between the germline ends. The germline V gene has CDR1 DFQATT and CDR2 SNEGSKA (reference sequence). This CDR3 is CSASGRQSSYNEQFF. In DNA form, the CDR3 reads TGCAGTGCTAGTGGTAGACAGAGCTCCTACAATGAGCAGTTCTTC.

In its sample, this clonotype was seen a few times. The rearrangement uses TRBV20-1 and TRBJ2-2; 11 bases line up with TRBD1. V lost 0 bases to trimming and J lost 5 bases; unmatched junction nucleotides: 5. The CDR3 length is 16 residues. CDR1 and CDR2 from the germline V gene are DFQATT and SNEGSKA (reference sequence). The CDR3 bases are TGCAGTGCTAGAGATGCCGGACAGGGGGCGACCGGGGAGCTGTTTTTT. Protein: CSARDAGQGATGELFF.